The next 30 T cell receptor beta chains were all read from a single sample in a study of T cells in Graves' hyperthyroidism and ophthalmopathy. TCR beta CDR3 regions were amplified from RNA transcripts. The HTBI set primed first-round TCR CDR3 RT-PCR. TCRdb called the multiplex PCR reads again in MiXCR, with one record for every CDR3 protein. The table lists a few hundred thousand distinct CDR3 sequences, 15% to 19% of them singletons. Sequenced sample: blood. The receptors here all came from a woman aged 18 to 35 with Graves' hyperthyroidism that later progressed to Graves' ophthalmopathy.

This clonotype has only a few counts. The chain has TRBV28 and TRBJ2-7, with no clear D. Trimming stripped 4 bases from V and 3 bases from J, with 16 bases between. Germline CDR1 MDHEN, CDR2 SYDVKM. The CDR3 is made up of 15 amino acids. Written as DNA, the CDR3 is TGTGCCAGCAGTTCACCGACTCGGATGTTCTACGAGCAGTACTTC. Protein sequence: CASSSPTRMFYEQYF.

This clonotype was found many times. J is TRBJ1-1 and V is TRBV5-1; D is perhaps TRBD1 (5 bases). CDR3 length equals 15 residues. The germline V gene encodes CDR1 SGHRS and CDR2 YFSETQ. V lost 2 bases and J lost 7, with 18 bases in between. CDR3 sequence reads: CASSLGPRGMIEAFF. In DNA form, the CDR3 reads TGCGCCAGCAGCTTAGGGCCCCGGGGGATGATTGAAGCTTTCTTT.

This clonotype was picked up a small number of times. The V call is TRBV5-1, the J call TRBJ1-1; TRBD1 aligns across 11 bases. The CDR3 totals 12 residues. The J segment lost 11 bases and the V segment lost 4 bases, leaving 4 bases of the junction unmatched. Germline-derived CDR1 and CDR2 are SGHRS and YFSETQ. The CDR3 DNA follows: TGCGCCAGCAGCCTGGACAGGGGGCATGCTTTCTTT. Its translation: CASSLDRGHAFF.

This clonotype was seen at least ten times. The V and J genes are TRBV6-5 and TRBJ1-5; D gene uncertain. This CDR3 has 15 amino acids. Germline assignment: CDR1 MNHEY and CDR2 SVGAGI. The V end was cut by 0 bases, the J end by 2 bases, with 8 bases between. The CDR3 DNA reads as TGTGCCAGCAGTTACTCGACGCCAGGCAATCAGCCCCAGCATTTT. It is translated as CASSYSTPGNQPQHF.

Comment on this clonotype: It may be a read error: a sequence one base away is much more abundant. The chain carries TRBV7-2 and TRBJ2-5, with 8 bases identical to TRBD2. The CDR3 runs to 14 residues. With V trimmed by 5 bases and J by 4 bases, 6 bases remained unmatched. From germline, CDR1 is SGHTA and CDR2 FQGNSA. As DNA, the CDR3 is TGTGCCAGCAGCCCCGGGAGGGGGAGAGAGACCCAGTACTTC. Amino acid sequence: CASSPGRGRETQYF.

This clonotype showed up many times. In DNA, the CDR3 is TGCGCCAGCAGCTTGTGGGGAGAGCGGGACGCCGCCTTGACAGATACGCAGTATTTT. This translates into CASSLWGERDAALTDTQYF. The J gene is TRBJ2-3, the V gene TRBV5-1; 7 bases are shared with TRBD2. CDR3 length: 19 residues. Germline CDR1 is SGHRS and CDR2 is YFSETQ. Germline trimming cut 1 base from V and 3 bases from J; bases unmatched to any gene: 17.

The genes are TRBV19 and TRBJ2-7; 14 nucleotides agree with TRBD2. V was pared by 4 bases and J by 4 bases, with 6 bases of the junction left unmatched. The CDR3 is made up of 16 amino acids. Germline CDR1 reads LNHDA; CDR2 reads SQIVND (reference sequence). CDR3 DNA sequence: TGTGCCAGTAGTAGCCGTGGGACTAGCGGGAGATACGAGCAGTACTTC. It yields the protein CASSSRGTSGRYEQYF. The variable domain in full, with the rest retrieved from reference TRBV19 and TRBJ2-7, is DGGITQSPKYLFRKEGQNVTLSCEQNLNHDAMYWYRQDPGQGLRLIYYSQIVNDFQKGDIAEGYSVSREKKESFPLTVTSAQKNPTAFYLCASSSRGTSGRYEQYFGPGTRLTVT.

In its sample, this clonotype was seen many times. DNA for the CDR3: TGTGCCAGCAGCCGCGGACTAGCACCCGAATCGGCCTACGAGCAGTACTTC. Translation gives CASSRGLAPESAYEQYF. This rearrangement joins TRBV28 to TRBJ2-7, with 8 bases aligning to TRBD2. V dropped 6 bases and J dropped 2; count of bases not matched to a gene: 15. The CDR3 runs 17 residues. Germline V gives CDR1 MDHEN, CDR2 SYDVKM.

J is TRBJ1-1 and V is TRBV12-3 or TRBV12-4; 7 nucleotides agree with TRBD1. J gave up 0 bases and V 1 base, and 2 bases lay outside the gene matches. This CDR3 has 15 residues. The CDR3 is CASSLDTGVNTEAFF. In DNA, the CDR3 is TGTGCCAGCAGTTTAGATACAGGGGTGAACACTGAAGCTTTCTTT.

Here the CDR3 reads CSASKPGTGREWSNQPQHF. The DNA for the CDR3 is TGCAGTGCTTCCAAACCCGGGACAGGTAGGGAATGGAGCAATCAGCCCCAGCATTTT. The chain joins TRBV20-1 to TRBJ1-5, with 8 bases that match TRBD1. Germline V CDR1 and CDR2: DFQATT, SNEGSKA (reference sequence). This CDR3 is built from 19 residues. Trimming at V came to 5 bases and at J to 1 base, leaving 19 bases not matched to a gene.

This clonotype was seen at least ten times. The chain has TRBV13 and TRBJ1-1; 7 positions match TRBD1. The CDR3 is 15 residues long. V lost 6 bases and J lost 1; bases outside the gene matches: 8. The germline V gene has CDR1 PRHDT and CDR2 FYEKMQ (reference sequence). CDR3 in DNA: TGTGCCAGCAGGCATACACAGGGGAAGAACACTGAAGCTTTCTTT. This codes for CASRHTQGKNTEAFF.

This clonotype has only a few counts. V and J are TRBV4-2 and TRBJ2-7; D might be TRBD2 (6 bases). The V end lost 3 bases, the J end lost 3 bases, and 21 bases lay between the germline ends. In germline, CDR1 is LGHNA, CDR2 YNFKEQ. The CDR3 has 17 residues. The CDR3 sequence: CASSQGTGPAGNYEQYF. In nucleotides, the CDR3 is TGTGCCAGCAGCCAGGGTACCGGGCCGGCGGGGAACTACGAGCAGTACTTC.

This clonotype came up a few times. The rearrangement uses TRBV5-1 and TRBJ2-5; TRBD1 agrees at 8 bases. The length of the CDR3 is 15 residues. Germline CDR1 SGHRS, CDR2 YFSETQ. V gave up 2 bases and J gave up 4 bases; unmatched junction bases: 7. The CDR3, as DNA: TGCGCCAGCAGCTTTTATTCCGGACAGGGAGAGACCCAGTACTTC. This encodes CASSFYSGQGETQYF.

At least ten counts were recorded for this clonotype. The V and J genes are TRBV11-1 and TRBJ2-5; TRBD1 agrees at 9 bases. Unmatched junction bases numbered 4, after V lost 5 bases and J lost 3 bases. Germline CDR1 and CDR2: SGHAT and FQDESV (reference sequence). This CDR3 contains 14 residues. The CDR3 DNA is TGTGCCAGCAGCACCGGGACAGGGAAAGAGACCCAGTACTTC. Encoded protein: CASSTGTGKETQYF.

There are a few counts of this clonotype. This rearrangement joins TRBV20-1 to TRBJ1-2; 8 bases match TRBD1. The length of the CDR3 is 16 residues. Unmatched junction bases numbered 10, after V lost 0 bases and J lost 4 bases. Germline V gene data show CDR1 as DFQATT and CDR2 as SNEGSKA (reference sequence). CDR3 sequence reads: CSARDMTTGAGYGYTF. The DNA for the CDR3 is TGCAGTGCTAGAGATATGACGACAGGGGCCGGCTATGGCTACACCTTC.

The chain uses TRBV28 and TRBJ2-7; 8 bases are a match to TRBD1. Trimming at V came to 6 bases and at J to 6 bases, leaving 13 bases not matched to a gene. Germline CDR1 reads MDHEN; CDR2 reads SYDVKM. This CDR3 comprises 15 residues. Written as DNA, the CDR3 is TGTGCCAGCAGCGCCGCCGCCCAGGGGGCAGGCGAGCAGTACTTC. Amino acid sequence: CASSAAAQGAGEQYF.

The gene calls are TRBV30 and TRBJ2-1, with 14 bases lining up with TRBD2. The CDR3 consists of 16 residues. J lost 3 bases, V lost 2 bases, and 3 bases had no gene match. The germline gives CDR1 GTSNPN, CDR2 SVGIG (reference sequence). CDR3 sequence: CAWSTGLAGGYNEQFF. The CDR3 DNA sequence: TGTGCCTGGAGTACTGGACTAGCGGGAGGCTACAATGAGCAGTTCTTC.

This clonotype showed up many times. V is TRBV10-3 and J is TRBJ1-1, with 8 bases matching TRBD1. V lost 6 bases, J lost 3 bases, and 6 bases stayed unmatched. The CDR3 has 14 residues. The germline gives CDR1 ENHRY, CDR2 SYGVKD. The CDR3 loop is CAISGTGGDTEAFF. CDR3 DNA sequence: TGTGCCATCAGCGGGACAGGCGGGGACACTGAAGCTTTCTTT.

Ten or more counts support this clonotype. The V and J genes are TRBV5-1 and TRBJ2-7; D is unclear. The CDR3 is 14 amino acids. V was cut by 1 base and J by 5 bases, with 13 bases left in between. Looked up from germline, CDR1 is SGHRS and CDR2 is YFSETQ. CDR3 bases: TGCGCCAGCAGCTTGCCGGGCGGTGCGGACGAGCAGTACTTC. This sequence encodes CASSLPGGADEQYF.

The genes are TRBV2 and TRBJ1-2; 9 nucleotides line up with TRBD1. CDR1 and CDR2 from the germline V gene are SNHLY and FYNNEI. V lost 6 bases, J lost 3 bases, and 14 bases stayed unmatched. The CDR3 spans 17 residues. CDR3 protein: CASRLDRGFISDYGYTF. CDR3 bases: TGTGCCAGCAGGCTGGACAGGGGTTTTATTTCGGACTATGGCTACACCTTC.

This clonotype was detected many times. The rearrangement joins TRBV5-1 to TRBJ2-1; D remains ambiguous. In germline, CDR1 is SGHRS, CDR2 YFSETQ. Trimming left V 4 bases short and J 8 bases short, with 13 bases between. This CDR3 comprises 13 residues. The CDR3 DNA reads TGCGCCAGCAGCCACGGACCGCGGTATGAGCAGTTCTTC. Amino acids: CASSHGPRYEQFF.

This clonotype was seen repeatedly, ten times or more. The chain uses TRBV27 and TRBJ1-1; D is perhaps TRBD1 (6 bases). Between the trimmed V and J ends, which lost 7 bases and 0 bases, there was a span of 18 bases. The CDR3 sequence is 16 residues long. Germline-derived CDR1 and CDR2 are MNHEY and SMNVEV (reference sequence). The CDR3 region is CASKRGGAHMNTEAFF. The CDR3 DNA reads TGTGCCAGCAAGAGGGGGGGGGCCCACATGAACACTGAAGCTTTCTTT.

Many counts were recorded for this clonotype. This sequence joins TRBV12-3 or TRBV12-4 and TRBJ1-5; D remains unclear. CDR3 length: 14 amino acids. V lost 5 bases to trimming and J lost 0 bases, with 8 bases between them. CDR3 amino acids: CASSPGLSNQPQHF. CDR3 nucleotides: TGTGCCAGCAGTCCCGGCCTTAGCAATCAGCCCCAGCATTTT.

This clonotype has at least ten counts. The chain recombines TRBV20-1 with TRBJ2-7; 13 bases align to TRBD2. V gave up 6 bases and J gave up 7 bases; unmatched junction bases: 9. The CDR3 consists of 14 residues. Germline V gives CDR1 DFQATT, CDR2 SNEGSKA (reference sequence). The CDR3 DNA sequence: TGCAGTGCCCAAGGACTAGCGGGAGTGGGGGAGCAGTACTTC. It translates to CSAQGLAGVGEQYF.

This clonotype was counted a few times. The CDR3 nucleotides read TGTGCCAGTAGTAGGACAGTGTCAGAGACCCAGTACTTC. It is translated as CASSRTVSETQYF. The chain combines TRBV19 with TRBJ2-5, with TRBD1 as a possible D gene (6 bases). The CDR3 sequence is 13 residues long. Germline loops: CDR1 LNHDA, CDR2 SQIVND (reference sequence). Trimming shortened V by 4 bases and J by 4 bases, and 10 bases separated the two germline ends.

This clonotype was seen many times. The CDR3 protein is CASSSHRVDSYEQYF. DNA for the CDR3: TGTGCCAGCAGTTCCCACAGGGTCGACTCCTACGAGCAGTACTTC. This sequence joins TRBV6-2 or TRBV6-3 and TRBJ2-7, with D maybe TRBD1 (6 bases). This CDR3 comprises 15 residues. V lost 4 bases and J 0 bases, leaving 13 bases between the germline ends. CDR1 is MNHEY, CDR2 SVGEGT, per germline.

This clonotype was seen many times. The chain joins TRBV20-1 to TRBJ2-5; D gene unclear. The CDR3 contains 12 residues. CDR1 and CDR2 (germline): DFQATT, SNEGSKA (reference sequence). V shed 5 bases and J shed 2 bases, with 9 bases lying between them. The CDR3 reads CSAGKFQETQYF. The DNA of the CDR3 is TGCAGTGCTGGAAAGTTTCAAGAGACCCAGTACTTC.

In its sample, this clonotype was seen once. One base away lies a much larger clone, so this may be a sequencing read error. J is TRBJ2-1 and V is TRBV7-9; D is perhaps TRBD2 (6 bases). Germline CDR1 reads SEHNR; CDR2 reads FQNEAQ (reference sequence). This CDR3 is 17 amino acids long. This chain's CDR3 is CASSLAGGAGAYNDQFF. CDR3 in DNA: TGTGCCAGCAGCTTAGCTGGGGGAGCGGGCGCCTACAATGATCAGTTCTTC.

This clonotype was recorded at least ten times. This chain uses TRBV7-8 with TRBJ2-7; 8 nucleotides align to TRBD1. This CDR3 comprises 14 residues. Per the germline V gene, CDR1 is SGHVS and CDR2 is FQNEAQ. V shed 5 bases and J 7 bases; nucleotides not matched to a gene: 10. Here the CDR3 reads CASSLSRGRREQYF. For the CDR3, the DNA is TGTGCCAGCAGCCTAAGCAGGGGGCGAAGGGAGCAGTACTTC.

This clonotype was detected many times. This rearrangement joins TRBV29-1 to TRBJ2-7; maybe TRBD1 (5 bases). This CDR3 comprises 13 residues. In germline, CDR1 is SQVTM, CDR2 ANQGSEA. Trimming shortened V by 5 bases and J by 3 bases, and 14 bases separated the two germline ends. The CDR3 nucleotides read TGCAGCGTTTTAGTTGACAGACGCTACGAGCAGTACTTC. It codes for CSVLVDRRYEQYF.